This TCR beta chain stems from a study of T-cell reconstitution after alpha-beta-depleted transplantation in children. Whole-study results and caveats: Surviving recipient T cells and thymic progenitors accounted for the high day-60 TCRbeta diversity observed in some patients.

Worth noting for this clonotype: Antigen unknown.

The TCRbeta library was prepared with unique molecular identifiers. TCRdb redid the calling of the PCR reads with MiXCR, one entry per CDR3 protein. The sample carries about 280,000 distinct CDR3 sequences, approximately 10% recorded once. The TCR originated in a male patient aged 2 to 10 who had a stem cell transplant for chronic granulomatous disease, so the T cells may come from the graft donor. Sequencing was performed on peripheral blood, taken 180 days after TCRalphabeta/CD19-depleted stem cell transplant.

The CDR3 protein is CASSSRPDDEQFF. The CDR3 DNA reads as TGTGCCAGCTCATCAAGGCCCGACGATGAGCAGTTCTTC. V is TRBV18 and J is TRBJ2-1; D is ambiguous. Germline V gives CDR1 KGHSH, CDR2 LQKENI. The CDR3 loop spans 13 amino acids. Trimming stripped 5 bases from V and 8 bases from J, with 13 bases between.